Sequencing of this T cell receptor beta chain was carried out in a study of siplizumab effects on memory and regulatory T cells. Study-level findings and limits: Significant reduction of alloreactive sequences traceable to unstimulated CD4+ memory cells was observed with siplizumab. An assignable naive or memory phenotype was lacking in roughly 75-95% of proliferating CD4+ or CD8+ clones. Siplizumab gave mappable alloreactive CD4+ clones an average Treg-derived fraction of under 70%, against roughly 30% in controls. Naive T cells seemed more diverse than memory cells; they also seemed major alloresponse contributors.

Only in-frame clones appear in the TCRdb table, and some are missing; sequencing was by immunoSEQ multiplex PCR. The sample lists some 100,000 clones; approximately 91% were seen once. In the case of this clone: What it recognizes is unknown.

This clonotype originated in a human donor in good health. Some clones in this sample may be carry-over from other donors' samples. The sequenced material came from CD4+ T cells sorted from blood.

CDR3 residues: CASSFGFDQPQHF. Here the CDR3 DNA reads TGTGCCAGCAGCTTCGGATTTGATCAGCCCCAGCATTTT. The chain is built from TRBV7-3 and TRBJ1-5; D remains ambiguous. CDR3 length: 13 residues. Trimming shortened V by 3 bases and J by 5 bases, and 8 bases separated the two germline ends. Germline-derived CDR1 and CDR2 are SGHTA and FQGTGA. The variable domain in full, completed from reference TRBV7-3 and TRBJ1-5, reads GAGVSQTPSNKVTEKGKYVELRCDPISGHTALYWYRQSLGQGPEFLIYFQGTGAADDSGLPNDRFFAVRPEGSVSTLKIQRTERGDSAVYLCASSFGFDQPQHFGDGTRLSIL.